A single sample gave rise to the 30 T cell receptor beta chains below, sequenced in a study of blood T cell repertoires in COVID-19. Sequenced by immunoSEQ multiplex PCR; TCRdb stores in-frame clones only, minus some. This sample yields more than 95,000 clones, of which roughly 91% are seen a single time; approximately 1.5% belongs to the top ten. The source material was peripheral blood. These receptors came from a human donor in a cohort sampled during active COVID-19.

The CDR3 DNA is TGTGCCAGCAGTTACTCGGACAGGGGGGGTATTCGCTACACCTTC. Its translation: CASSYSDRGGIRYTF. V gene TRBV6-6 combines with J gene TRBJ1-2, with 10 bases that match TRBD1. The CDR3 length is 15 residues. V was pared by 0 bases and J by 9 bases, with 7 bases of the junction left unmatched. In germline, CDR1 is MNHNY, CDR2 SVGAGI (reference sequence).

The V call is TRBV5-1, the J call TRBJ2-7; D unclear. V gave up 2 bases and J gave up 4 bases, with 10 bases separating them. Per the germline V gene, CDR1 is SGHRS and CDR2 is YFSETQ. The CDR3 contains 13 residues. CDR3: CASSFAVGYEQYF. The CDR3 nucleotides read TGCGCCAGCAGCTTTGCAGTCGGGTACGAGCAGTACTTC.

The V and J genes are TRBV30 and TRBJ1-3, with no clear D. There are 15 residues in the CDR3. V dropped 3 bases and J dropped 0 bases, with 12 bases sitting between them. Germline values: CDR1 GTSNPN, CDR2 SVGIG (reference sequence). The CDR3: CAWREWRDSGNTIYF. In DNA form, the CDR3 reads TGTGCCTGGAGAGAGTGGAGAGACTCTGGAAACACCATATATTTT.

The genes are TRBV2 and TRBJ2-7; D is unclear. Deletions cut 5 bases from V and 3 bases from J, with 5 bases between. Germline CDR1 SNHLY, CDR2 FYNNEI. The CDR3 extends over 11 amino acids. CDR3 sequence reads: CASSRGYEQYF. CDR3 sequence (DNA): TGTGCCAGCAGTCGCGGCTACGAGCAGTACTTC.

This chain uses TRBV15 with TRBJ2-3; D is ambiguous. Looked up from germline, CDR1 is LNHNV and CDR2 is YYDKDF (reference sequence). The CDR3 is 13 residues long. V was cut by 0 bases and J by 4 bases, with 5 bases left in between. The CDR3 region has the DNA TGTGCCACCAGCAGAGATGAGTCAGATACGCAGTATTTT. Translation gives CATSRDESDTQYF.

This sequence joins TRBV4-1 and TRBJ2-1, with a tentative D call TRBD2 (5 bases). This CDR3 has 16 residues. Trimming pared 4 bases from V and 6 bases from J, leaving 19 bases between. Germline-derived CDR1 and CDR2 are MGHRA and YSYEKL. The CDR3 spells CASSPVGERGFNEQFF. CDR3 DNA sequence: TGCGCCAGCAGCCCCGTCGGGGAAAGAGGGTTCAATGAGCAGTTCTTC.

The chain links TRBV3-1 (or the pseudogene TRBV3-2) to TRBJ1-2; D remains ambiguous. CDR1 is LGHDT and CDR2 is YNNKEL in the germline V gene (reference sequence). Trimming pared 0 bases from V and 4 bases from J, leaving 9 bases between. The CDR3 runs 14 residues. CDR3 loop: CASSQDPGTYGYTF. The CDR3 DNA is TGTGCCAGCAGCCAAGATCCAGGAACCTATGGCTACACCTTC.

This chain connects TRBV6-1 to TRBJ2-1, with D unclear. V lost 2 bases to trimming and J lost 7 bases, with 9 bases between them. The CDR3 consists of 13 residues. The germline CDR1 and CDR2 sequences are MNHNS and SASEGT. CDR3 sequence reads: CASSESPTNEQFF. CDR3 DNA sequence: TGTGCCAGCAGTGAATCCCCGACAAATGAGCAGTTCTTC.

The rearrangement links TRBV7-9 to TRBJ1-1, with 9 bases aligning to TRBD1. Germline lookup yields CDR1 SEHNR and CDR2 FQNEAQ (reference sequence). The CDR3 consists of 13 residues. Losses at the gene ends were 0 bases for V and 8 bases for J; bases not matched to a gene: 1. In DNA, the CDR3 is TGTGCCAGCAGCTTAGCGGGACAGGGAGAAGCTTTCTTT. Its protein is CASSLAGQGEAFF.

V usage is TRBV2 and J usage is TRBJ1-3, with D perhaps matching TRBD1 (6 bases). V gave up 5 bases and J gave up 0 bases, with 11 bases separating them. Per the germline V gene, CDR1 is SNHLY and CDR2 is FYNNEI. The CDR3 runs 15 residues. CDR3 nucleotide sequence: TGTGCCAGCAGTATATTCAGGGGCTCTGGAAACACCATATATTTT. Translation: CASSIFRGSGNTIYF.

The CDR3 coding sequence is TGCAGCGTCGCCGGGACAGCTAACTATGGCTACACCTTC. It translates to CSVAGTANYGYTF. The chain has TRBV29-1 and TRBJ1-2; 7 bases agree with TRBD1. This CDR3 comprises 13 residues. Per the germline V gene, CDR1 is SQVTM and CDR2 is ANQGSEA. The J segment lost 0 bases and the V segment lost 6 bases, leaving 4 bases of the junction unmatched.

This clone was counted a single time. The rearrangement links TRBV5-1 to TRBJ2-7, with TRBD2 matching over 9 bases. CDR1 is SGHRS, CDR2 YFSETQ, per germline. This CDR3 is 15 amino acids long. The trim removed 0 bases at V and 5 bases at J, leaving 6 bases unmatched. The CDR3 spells CASSLVSGGSDEQYF. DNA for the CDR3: TGCGCCAGCAGCTTGGTTAGCGGGGGAAGTGACGAGCAGTACTTC.

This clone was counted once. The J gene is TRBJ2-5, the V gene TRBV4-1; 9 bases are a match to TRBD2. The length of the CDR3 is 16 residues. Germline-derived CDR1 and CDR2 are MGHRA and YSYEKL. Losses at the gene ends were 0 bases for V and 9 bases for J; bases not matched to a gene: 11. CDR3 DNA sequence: TGCGCCAGCAGCCAAGAACTCAACGGGCTAGCGGGGTCCCAGTACTTC. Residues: CASSQELNGLAGSQYF.

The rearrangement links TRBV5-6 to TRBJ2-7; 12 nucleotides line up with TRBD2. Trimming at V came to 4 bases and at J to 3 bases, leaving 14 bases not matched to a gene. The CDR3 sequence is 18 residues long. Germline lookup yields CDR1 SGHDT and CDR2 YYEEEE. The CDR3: CASSRSWLAGGSSYEQYF. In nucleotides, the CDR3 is TGTGCCAGCAGCCGAAGTTGGCTAGCGGGAGGGTCCAGCTACGAGCAGTACTTC.

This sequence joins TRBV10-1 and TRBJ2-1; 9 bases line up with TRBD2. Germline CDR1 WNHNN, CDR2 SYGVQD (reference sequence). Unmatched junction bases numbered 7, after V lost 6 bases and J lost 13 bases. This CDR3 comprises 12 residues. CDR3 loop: CASSFLAGPQFF. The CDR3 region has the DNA TGCGCCAGCAGCTTTCTAGCGGGGCCTCAGTTCTTC.

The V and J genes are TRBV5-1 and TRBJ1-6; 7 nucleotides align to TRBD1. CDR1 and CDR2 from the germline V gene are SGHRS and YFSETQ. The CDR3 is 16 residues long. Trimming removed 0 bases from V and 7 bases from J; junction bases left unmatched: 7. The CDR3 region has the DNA TGCGCCAGCAGCTTGGTATCGGGACAGAAAAATTCACCCCTCCACTTT. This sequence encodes CASSLVSGQKNSPLHF.

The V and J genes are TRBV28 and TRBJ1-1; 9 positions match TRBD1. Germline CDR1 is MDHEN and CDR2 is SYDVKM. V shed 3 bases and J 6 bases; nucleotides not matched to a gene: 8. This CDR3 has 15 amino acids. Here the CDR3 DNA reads TGTGCCAGCAGTTTCCCGGGGACAGGGAGTCCTGAAGCTTTCTTT. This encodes CASSFPGTGSPEAFF.

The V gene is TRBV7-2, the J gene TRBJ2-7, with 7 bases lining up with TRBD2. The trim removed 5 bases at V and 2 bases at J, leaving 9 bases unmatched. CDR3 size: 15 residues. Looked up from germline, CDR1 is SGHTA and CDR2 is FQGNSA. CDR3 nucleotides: TGTGCCAGCAGCCCAGGAAGCGGGGTCCCCTACGAGCAGTACTTC. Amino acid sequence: CASSPGSGVPYEQYF.

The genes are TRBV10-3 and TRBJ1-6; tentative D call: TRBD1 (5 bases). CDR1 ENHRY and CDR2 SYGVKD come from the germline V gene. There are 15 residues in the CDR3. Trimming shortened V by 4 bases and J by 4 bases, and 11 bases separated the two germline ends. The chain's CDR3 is CAISGGVLYNSPLHF. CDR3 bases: TGTGCCATCAGTGGGGGGGTTCTTTATAATTCACCCCTCCACTTT.

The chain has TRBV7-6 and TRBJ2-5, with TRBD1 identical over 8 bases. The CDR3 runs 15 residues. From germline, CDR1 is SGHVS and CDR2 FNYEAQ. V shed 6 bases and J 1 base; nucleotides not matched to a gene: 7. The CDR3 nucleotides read TGTGCCAGCAGAGGGACCAGGGGGCTCCAAGAGACCCAGTACTTC. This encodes CASRGTRGLQETQYF.

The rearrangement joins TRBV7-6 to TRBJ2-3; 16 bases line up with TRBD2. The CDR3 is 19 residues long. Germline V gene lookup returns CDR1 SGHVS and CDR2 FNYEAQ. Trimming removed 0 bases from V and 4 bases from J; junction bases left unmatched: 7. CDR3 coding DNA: TGTGCCAGCAGCTTAGCCCCCGGGACTAGCGGGAGGGGGTCAGATACGCAGTATTTT. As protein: CASSLAPGTSGRGSDTQYF. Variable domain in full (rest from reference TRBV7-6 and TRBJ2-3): GAGVSQSPRYKVTKRGQDVALRCDPISGHVSLYWYRQALGQGPEFLTYFNYEAQQDKSGLPNDRFSAERPEGSISTLTIQRTEQRDSAMYRCASSLAPGTSGRGSDTQYFGPGTRLTVL.

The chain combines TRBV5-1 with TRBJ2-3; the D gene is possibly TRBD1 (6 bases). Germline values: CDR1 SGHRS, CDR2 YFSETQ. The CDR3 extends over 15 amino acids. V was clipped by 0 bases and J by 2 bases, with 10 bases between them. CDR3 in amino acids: CASSLVQGTTDTQYF. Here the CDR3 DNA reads TGCGCCAGCAGCTTGGTACAGGGTACCACAGATACGCAGTATTTT.

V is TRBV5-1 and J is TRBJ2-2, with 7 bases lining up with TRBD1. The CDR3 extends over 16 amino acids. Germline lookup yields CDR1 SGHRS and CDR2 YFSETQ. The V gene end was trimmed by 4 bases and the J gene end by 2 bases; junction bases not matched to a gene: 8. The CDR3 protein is CASSPLVGGNTGELFF. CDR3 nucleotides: TGCGCCAGCAGCCCCTTGGTAGGGGGCAACACCGGGGAGCTGTTTTTT.

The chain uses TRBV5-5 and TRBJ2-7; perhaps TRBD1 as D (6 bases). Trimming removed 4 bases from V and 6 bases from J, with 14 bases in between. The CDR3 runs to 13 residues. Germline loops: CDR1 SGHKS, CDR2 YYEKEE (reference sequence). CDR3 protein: CASSRTTGSEQYF. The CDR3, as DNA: TGTGCCAGCAGCCGTACCACAGGGAGCGAGCAGTACTTC.

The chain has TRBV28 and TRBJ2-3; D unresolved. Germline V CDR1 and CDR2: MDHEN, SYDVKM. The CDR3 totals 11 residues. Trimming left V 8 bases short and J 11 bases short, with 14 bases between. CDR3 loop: CASDGSAKQYF. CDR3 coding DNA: TGTGCCAGCGACGGGTCTGCTAAGCAGTATTTT.

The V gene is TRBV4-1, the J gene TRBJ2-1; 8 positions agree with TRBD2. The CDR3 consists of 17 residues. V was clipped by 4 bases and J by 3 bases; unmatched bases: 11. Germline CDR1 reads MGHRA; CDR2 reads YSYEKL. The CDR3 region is CASSPRGLAINYNEQFF. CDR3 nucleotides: TGCGCCAGCAGCCCCAGAGGACTAGCAATTAACTACAATGAGCAGTTCTTC.

CDR3 DNA: TGTGCCATCAGTCGACAGGGGGCGAGCACTGAAGCTTTCTTT. Its translation is CAISRQGASTEAFF. This chain uses TRBV10-3 with TRBJ1-1; 10 positions match TRBD1. Per germline, CDR1 ENHRY and CDR2 SYGVKD. V dropped 5 bases and J dropped 4; count of bases not matched to a gene: 4. CDR3 length: 14 amino acids.

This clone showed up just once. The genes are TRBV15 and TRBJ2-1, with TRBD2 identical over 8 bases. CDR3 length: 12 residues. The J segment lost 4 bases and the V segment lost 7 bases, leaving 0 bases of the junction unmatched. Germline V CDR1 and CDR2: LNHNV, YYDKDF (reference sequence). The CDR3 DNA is TGTGCCACCACTAGCGGGTACAATGAGCAGTTCTTC. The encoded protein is CATTSGYNEQFF.

CDR3 residues: CASSMRRGMEDEQYF. For the CDR3, the DNA is TGTGCCAGTAGTATGCGGAGGGGTATGGAGGACGAGCAGTACTTC. The V call is TRBV19, the J call TRBJ2-7; D is possibly TRBD2 (6 bases). V was shortened by 3 bases and J by 5 bases, with 17 bases between the two germline ends. The germline CDR1 and CDR2 sequences are LNHDA and SQIVND (reference sequence). CDR3 length: 15 amino acids.

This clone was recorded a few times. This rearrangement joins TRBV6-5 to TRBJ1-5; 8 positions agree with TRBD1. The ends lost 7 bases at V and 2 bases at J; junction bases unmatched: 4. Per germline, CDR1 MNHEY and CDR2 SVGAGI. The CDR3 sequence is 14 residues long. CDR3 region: CASTPGQGNQPQHF. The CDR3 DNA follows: TGTGCCAGCACACCGGGACAGGGCAATCAGCCCCAGCATTTT.